A single sample gave rise to the 5 T cell receptor beta chains below, sequenced in a study of T cell responses to AZD1222 COVID-19 vaccine. Data came from immunoSEQ multiplex PCR; TCRdb stores just in-frame clones and leaves some out. The sample has 70,000 to 90,000 clones, more than 70% seen once. The sequences come from peripheral blood, collected on day 0 of AZD1222 vaccination. The receptor source for this set is an adult in good health.

V usage is TRBV29-1 and J usage is TRBJ1-2; 11 bases fit TRBD1. The CDR3 is made up of 14 amino acids. The V gene end was trimmed by 6 bases and the J gene end by 6 bases; junction bases not matched to a gene: 9. Germline loops: CDR1 SQVTM, CDR2 ANQGSEA. The CDR3, as DNA: TGCAGCGTCCGGACGGACAGGGGGCTGAATGGCTACACCTTC. Its protein product is CSVRTDRGLNGYTF.

For the CDR3, the DNA is TGTGCCTGGAGTAGGGACAGTATGAACACTGAAGCTTTCTTT. Residues: CAWSRDSMNTEAFF. The rearrangement joins TRBV30 to TRBJ1-1, with 7 bases matching TRBD1. The CDR3 contains 14 residues. Germline lookup yields CDR1 GTSNPN and CDR2 SVGIG (reference sequence). V gave up 2 bases and J gave up 0 bases; unmatched junction bases: 3.

This chain links TRBV6-5 with TRBJ2-3, with a possible D match to TRBD1 (5 bases). V was clipped by 8 bases and J by 3 bases, with 15 bases between them. This CDR3 region has 14 residues. Per the germline V gene, CDR1 is MNHEY and CDR2 is SVGAGI. CDR3 DNA: TGTGCCAGCCGCAGGGTAGGGGTAACAGATACGCAGTATTTT. Translated, it gives CASRRVGVTDTQYF.

This chain connects TRBV5-6 to TRBJ2-5; TRBD2 aligns across 13 bases. This CDR3 has 18 residues. CDR1 is SGHDT, CDR2 YYEEEE, per germline. V lost 4 bases and J lost 5; bases outside the gene matches: 14. The CDR3 protein is CASSRRTSGRRRSETQYF. The CDR3, as DNA: TGTGCCAGCAGCCGCCGGACTAGCGGGAGACGGAGGAGTGAGACCCAGTACTTC.

J is TRBJ1-2 and V is TRBV20-1, with D hard to call. The germline V gene encodes CDR1 DFQATT and CDR2 SNEGSKA (reference sequence). The germline V and J ends were trimmed by 2 bases and 12 bases, with 7 bases remaining between them. CDR3 length equals 9 residues. The CDR3 loop reads CSARPGNTF. The CDR3 region has the DNA TGCAGTGCTAGACCGGGAAACACCTTC.